Presented here are 22 T cell receptor beta chains from one specimen sequenced in a study of blood T cells in healthy people across ages. With a J-beta primer mix and a sample-barcoded 5' primer, a second PCR ran about 6 to 11 cycles. Via MiXCR, TCRdb re-called the 5' RACE reads, giving one row per CDR3 protein. The repertoire consists of 1 million to 1.2 million distinct CDR3 sequences, with under 40% occurring once and the leading ten covering around 12%. The specimen was blood. These receptors originate from a man aged 18 to 30 in good health.

The chain has TRBV29-1 and TRBJ2-2; D is ambiguous. V lost 2 bases, J lost 8 bases, and 9 bases lay in between. The germline CDR1 and CDR2 sequences are SQVTM and ANQGSEA. CDR3 length: 12 residues. This CDR3 reads CSVEHRPGELFF. In DNA form, the CDR3 reads TGCAGCGTTGAACACCGGCCTGGGGAGCTGTTTTTT.

A few counts support this clonotype. The chain is built from TRBV21-1 and TRBJ1-2. TRBV21-1 is assigned pseudogene status. CDR3 length: 14 amino acids. CDR3 sequence reads: CASSSRSGPKGYTF. CDR3 in DNA: TGTGCCAGCAGCTCTCGATCCGGCCCAAAGGGCTACACCTTC.

V is TRBV7-2 and J is TRBJ1-2; D remains unclear. From germline, CDR1 is SGHTA and CDR2 FQGNSA. Trimming took 3 bases from V and 2 from J, leaving 16 bases between them. The CDR3 runs to 16 residues. CDR3 sequence: CASSFFTGRRNYGYTF. The CDR3 bases are TGTGCCAGCAGCTTTTTTACGGGCAGGCGGAACTATGGCTACACCTTC.

This clonotype was recorded a few times. The chain joins TRBV6-5 to TRBJ2-1, with TRBD2 identical over 7 bases. The CDR3 loop spans 13 amino acids. Germline CDR1 MNHEY, CDR2 SVGAGI. V dropped 6 bases and J dropped 9; count of bases not matched to a gene: 8. The CDR3 coding sequence is TGTGCCAGCAGATCGTCCAGGGAGGGTGAGCAGTTCTTC. Its translation is CASRSSREGEQFF.

This clonotype was seen only a few times. J is TRBJ1-1 and V is TRBV12-3 or TRBV12-4; D might be TRBD1 (6 bases). V was clipped by 0 bases and J by 4 bases, with 9 bases between them. The CDR3 runs to 14 residues. The CDR3: CASSLAGGATEAFF. DNA for the CDR3: TGTGCCAGCAGTTTAGCGGGGGGGGCCACTGAAGCTTTCTTT.

For this clonotype: Germline is not matched at one junction end, which may reflect a read error. The chain couples TRBV12-3 or TRBV12-4 to TRBJ1-4; D call uncertain. The length of the CDR3 is 15 residues. As DNA, the CDR3 is TGTGCCAGCAGCCCCGGGGAGACAAAAAATGAAAAGCTGTTTTTT. Amino acid sequence: CASSPGETKNEKLFF.

This chain links TRBV4-3 with TRBJ1-4; possibly TRBD1 for D (5 bases). The CDR3 covers 16 residues. The V gene's germline CDR1 is LGHNA and CDR2 YSLEER. Trimming took off 3 bases at V and 0 bases at J, with 11 bases between the two ends. The CDR3 sequence: CASSQLGPSTNEKLFF. The CDR3 DNA reads TGCGCCAGCAGCCAGCTGGGGCCATCAACTAATGAAAAACTGTTTTTT.

This clonotype has only a few counts. The rearrangement links TRBV3-1 to TRBJ2-1; a weak D match, TRBD2 (6 bases). V lost 0 bases and J 9 bases, leaving 15 bases between the germline ends. The CDR3 contains 15 residues. In germline, CDR1 is LGHDT, CDR2 YNNKEL (reference sequence). The CDR3 reads CASSQELALDSEQFF. The CDR3 region has the DNA TGTGCCAGCAGCCAAGAACTAGCTTTGGATAGTGAGCAGTTCTTC.

This clonotype was seen a handful of times. The V gene is TRBV28, the J gene TRBJ1-1; 9 positions match TRBD1. CDR3 length equals 13 residues. CDR1 and CDR2 (germline): MDHEN, SYDVKM. V trimming: 7 bases; J trimming: 6 bases; junction bases outside the gene matches: 6. The DNA of the CDR3 is TGTGCCAGCACTACAGGGGGCTCCGCTGAAGCTTTCTTT. It yields the protein CASTTGGSAEAFF.

The genes are TRBV4-3 and TRBJ2-7; TRBD2 might be the D (6 bases). The CDR3 runs to 14 residues. V was clipped by 0 bases and J by 2 bases, with 8 bases between them. Germline V gene lookup returns CDR1 LGHNA and CDR2 YSLEER. Here the CDR3 DNA reads TGCGCCAGCAGCCAAGAAGGAGGGACCTACGAGCAGTACTTC. It translates to CASSQEGGTYEQYF.

A few counts support this clonotype. The J gene is TRBJ1-1, the V gene TRBV28, with D tentatively TRBD1 (5 bases). The germline V gene has CDR1 MDHEN and CDR2 SYDVKM. There are 13 residues in the CDR3. Here the CDR3 DNA reads TGTGCTTCTTTGGGGACGGAGAACACTGAAGCTTTCTTT. Protein product: CASLGTENTEAFF. Drawing the rest from reference TRBV28 and TRBJ1-1, the complete variable domain is DVKVTQSSRYLVKRTGEKVFLECVQDMDHENMFWYRQDPGLGLRLIYFSYDVKMKEKGDIPEGYSVSREKKERFSLILESASTNQTSMYLCASLGTENTEAFFGQGTRLTVV.

This sequence joins TRBV18 and TRBJ2-5; tentative D call: TRBD2 (6 bases). Judging by the DNA end, TRBJ2-7 fits better; the J call may be wrong. This CDR3 has 14 amino acids. CDR1 is KGHSH and CDR2 is LQKENI in the germline V gene. The CDR3 DNA is TGTGCCAGCTCAAGTCTGGAGGGTACCTACGAGCAGTACTTC. This gives the protein CASSSLEGTYEQYF.

The gene calls are TRBV6-5 and TRBJ1-2, with a weak D call TRBD1 (6 bases). CDR1 and CDR2 (germline): MNHEY, SVGAGI. The CDR3 contains 16 residues. Between the trimmed V and J ends, which lost 6 bases and 0 bases, there was a span of 17 bases. The CDR3 DNA sequence: TGTGCCAGCAGCTTACGGGGGGCGAGGTCTAACTATGGCTACACCTTC. Translating gives CASSLRGARSNYGYTF.

As concerns this clonotype: A read error may produce the germline difference seen at one junction end. The genes are TRBV7-7 and TRBJ2-3; 10 bases agree with TRBD2. The CDR3 has 16 residues. CDR1 and CDR2 (germline): SSHAT, FNYEAQ (reference sequence). CDR3 in amino acids: CASSRQSGGAGDTQYF. For the CDR3, the DNA is TGTGCTAGCAGCCGCCAAAGCGGGGGGGCCGGAGATACGCAGTATTTT.

The chain carries TRBV20-1 and TRBJ2-5; 7 nucleotides match TRBD2. V lost 5 bases, J lost 3 bases, and 9 bases stayed unmatched. Germline CDR1 is DFQATT and CDR2 is SNEGSKA (reference sequence). The CDR3 extends over 14 amino acids. In nucleotides, the CDR3 is TGCAGTGCTTTACCGGGACTACCCAAAGAGACCCAGTACTTC. Its translation is CSALPGLPKETQYF.

This chain uses TRBV25-1 with TRBJ1-1; D ambiguous. Per the germline V gene, CDR1 is MGHDK and CDR2 is SYGVNS. Trimming shortened V by 2 bases and J by 4 bases, and 11 bases separated the two germline ends. The CDR3 totals 14 residues. This CDR3 reads CASSERIGLTEAFF. The CDR3 nucleotides read TGTGCCAGCAGTGAAAGGATAGGGCTCACTGAAGCTTTCTTT.

This clonotype was picked up a small number of times. The rearrangement joins TRBV7-9 to TRBJ1-2; D may be TRBD1 (5 bases). Trimming shortened V by 7 bases and J by 6 bases, and 18 bases separated the two germline ends. The CDR3 consists of 14 residues. In germline, CDR1 is SEHNR, CDR2 FQNEAQ (reference sequence). CDR3 nucleotides: TGTGCCAGCACCCTGGCTGGGGGATCGAATGGCTACACCTTC. It encodes CASTLAGGSNGYTF.

This chain's CDR3 is CASSLSRGAGGVRNEQYF. CDR3 in DNA: TGTGCCAGCAGTTTATCGAGGGGGGCGGGAGGAGTGAGGAATGAGCAGTACTTC. This chain uses TRBV27 with TRBJ2-7; 8 bases agree with TRBD2. V dropped 0 bases and J dropped 7; count of bases not matched to a gene: 17. The germline CDR1 and CDR2 sequences are MNHEY and SMNVEV (reference sequence). The CDR3 loop spans 18 amino acids.

V and J are TRBV3-1 and TRBJ1-1; no clear D. CDR1 is LGHDT and CDR2 is YNNKEL in the germline V gene (reference sequence). The CDR3 loop spans 16 amino acids. Trimming removed 3 bases from V and 0 bases from J, with 14 bases in between. CDR3 sequence: CASSQGWGEVNTEAFF. The CDR3 DNA is TGTGCCAGCAGCCAGGGTTGGGGTGAGGTGAACACTGAAGCTTTCTTT.

The J gene is TRBJ2-5, the V gene TRBV12-3 or TRBV12-4; 7 bases line up with TRBD1. The CDR3 is 14 residues long. The V and J ends lost 5 bases and 2 bases, in that order; junction bases with no gene match: 5. CDR3 DNA sequence: TGTGCCAGCAGTCCAGGGGGTAGTCAAGAGACCCAGTACTTC. Translation: CASSPGGSQETQYF.

This chain links TRBV5-1 with TRBJ2-1; D may be TRBD1 (5 bases). V was clipped by 6 bases and J by 2 bases, with 15 bases between them. The CDR3 spans 15 residues. CDR1 and CDR2 from the germline V gene are SGHRS and YFSETQ. The CDR3 loop is CASTSRVSTYNEQFF. CDR3 DNA sequence: TGCGCCAGCACCTCCAGGGTGTCTACCTACAATGAGCAGTTCTTC.

In its sample, this clonotype was seen a few times. The chain links TRBV7-9 to TRBJ1-1, with TRBD1 matching 10 bases. J lost 3 bases, V lost 7 bases, and 14 bases had no gene match. The germline gives CDR1 SEHNR, CDR2 FQNEAQ (reference sequence). CDR3 length: 17 amino acids. The CDR3 DNA reads as TGTGCCAGCACGCTGGGACAGGGGATTTTTATAGACACTGAAGCTTTCTTT. This sequence encodes CASTLGQGIFIDTEAFF.